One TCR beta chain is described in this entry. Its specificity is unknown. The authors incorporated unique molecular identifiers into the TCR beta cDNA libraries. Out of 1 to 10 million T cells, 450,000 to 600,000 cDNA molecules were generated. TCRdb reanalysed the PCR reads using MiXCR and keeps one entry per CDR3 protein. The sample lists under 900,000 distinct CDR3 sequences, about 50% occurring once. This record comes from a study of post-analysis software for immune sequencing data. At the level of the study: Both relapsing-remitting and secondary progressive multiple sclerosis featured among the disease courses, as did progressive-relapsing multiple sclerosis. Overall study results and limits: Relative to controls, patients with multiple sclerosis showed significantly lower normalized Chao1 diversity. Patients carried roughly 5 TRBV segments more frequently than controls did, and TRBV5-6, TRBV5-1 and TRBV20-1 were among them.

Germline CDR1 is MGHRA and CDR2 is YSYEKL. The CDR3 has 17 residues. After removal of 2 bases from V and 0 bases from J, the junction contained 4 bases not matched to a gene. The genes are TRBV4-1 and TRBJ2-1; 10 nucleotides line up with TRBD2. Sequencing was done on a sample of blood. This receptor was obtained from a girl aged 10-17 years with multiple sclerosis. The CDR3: CASSQNLAGASYNEQFF. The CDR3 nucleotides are TGCGCCAGCAGCCAAAACCTAGCGGGGGCCTCCTACAATGAGCAGTTCTTC.